The following is a T cell receptor (beta chain) sequence with its context. Its antigen is still unknown. This entry is derived from a study of cytomegalovirus exposure and HLA in healthy donors. Turning to the study itself: The 100 to 150 validation repertoires, a later analysis reported, used the same platform as the approximately 730 repertoires from the first cohort.

The method was immunoSEQ multiplex PCR; TCRdb's version includes in-frame clones alone and lacks a portion of them. Seen here are about 200,000 clones, 83% observed once, and the top ten hold roughly 5.5%. This CDR3 has 12 residues. Germline values: CDR1 SNHLY, CDR2 FYNNEI. Trimming cost V 4 bases and J 8 bases, with 9 bases left between them. The study, taken as a whole, reports: Reports described diagnosis of cytomegalovirus status by the classifier as highly specific and sensitive.

The source of this sequence is a woman aged 18-30 years in good health and CMV-seronegative. J is TRBJ2-1 and V is TRBV2; D is uncertain. Sequenced material: PBMCs. The CDR3, as DNA: TGTGCCAGCAGTGCGCAAGGCGATGAGCAGTTCTTC. Translating it yields CASSAQGDEQFF.